This entry is about one T cell receptor beta chain. What this receptor recognizes is not known. Per-nucleotide qualities are absent, and no much larger clonotype sits a single base away. This entry comes from a study of blood T cells in healthy people across ages (dated by TCRdb to between 2014 and 2016). Notes on the research overall: In model experiments, roughly one uniquely barcoded TCR beta cDNA molecule per two T cells was captured by template switching. Age-related changes in TCR beta repertoire diversity were measured in the study by deep sequencing normalized with unique cDNA molecular identifiers. Donors were grouped into four age groups: young (average 16 years), middle-aged (roughly 37), aged (around 60) and long-lived (less than 85). Donors of different ages were randomly distributed across sequencing lanes to avoid experimental bias. The study analyzed two additional independent replicas of 1 million unique cDNA reads from the same blood draw for two donors, one aged 18 to 30 and one aged 80 or older.

The donors were 40 or so Caucasian individuals from Russia, aged roughly 6 to 100 years, who were systemically healthy. Each donor gave ten milliliters of peripheral blood, collected into EDTA-treated Vacutainer tubes. Ficoll-Paque density-gradient centrifugation was used to isolate PBMCs, with at least 6.5 million per sample. Trizol reagent was used to extract total RNA from PBMCs, with at least 5.5 micrograms per sample. For every donor, flow cytometry on a PBMC aliquot measured the percentage of naive CD45RAhigh/CD27high T cells. On the study overall, not on this receptor specifically: Observed TCR beta diversity correlated strongly with the percentage of naive T cells measured by flow cytometry. Conclusive comparison of naive and antigen-experienced compartments was prevented by the profiling of bulk unsorted PBMCs. Because donor CMV infection status was unknown, age-related changes in expanded clonotypes were potentially confounded. Estimates of total diversity based on one million sequenced T cells were considered lower bounds and underestimates. The long-lived group showed more naive CD4+ T cells, fewer expanded clones and increased TCR diversity than the aged group, suggesting age selection. Observed TCR beta diversity per million T cells fell roughly linearly with age, and a significant reduction was already apparent by age roughly 40.

Germline trimming amounts to 1 base on V and 6 bases on J, with 12 as the count of junction bases outside the gene matches. CDR1 SGHAT and CDR2 FQNNGV are derived from the germline V gene. Spanning cysteine to phenylalanine, the CDR3 consists of 18 amino acids. Just CDR3 DNA is preserved here, 54 bases in frame from base 1. The library came from 5' RACE. The data were produced on an Illumina HiSeq 2500. The second PCR ran for about 6 to 11 cycles and used a J-beta primer mix along with a sample-barcoded 5' primer. A unique molecular identifier was introduced onto each TCR beta cDNA molecule by a template-switch 5' adaptor carrying 12 random nucleotides. Each sample yielded at least 2.5 million CDR3-containing paired-end reads. The Mint cDNA synthesis kit, primed by a TRBC-specific oligonucleotide, was used to synthesize first-strand cDNA from all RNA. Following uracil-DNA glycosylase treatment, all cDNA underwent a first 18-cycle PCR with the universal primers M1SS and BC2_uni_R. The authors processed their data as follows. Normalization of each sample was performed by random selection of 1 million high-quality reads, each carrying a distinct molecular identifier. Instead of being binned into consensus sequences, reads with shared molecular identifiers were discarded. MiTCR, with a Q25 quality threshold and the strictest error-elimination algorithm, was used for CDR3 identification, clonotype clustering and error correction. A nonparametric unseen species model with Euler transformation was used to estimate a lower bound on total TCR beta diversity. The public sequencing data were trimmed at Q25 with fastp and processed into clonotypes with MiXCR by TCRdb, which kept only in-frame beta chains. Rows matching on CDR3 protein sequence are summarized as one entry with the most common DNA and genes. TCRdb's processing, not the study's, gives the V and J calls here. In all, the sample holds some 320,000 distinct CDR3 sequences, and roughly 26% of those were seen once. 29% of the sample goes to the ten largest clones.

The V gene is TRBV11-2 and the J gene is TRBJ2-1, with 10 bases aligning to TRBD2. Sequenced input: blood. The sequence derives from a woman in her 70s in good health. The DNA sequence follows: TGTGCCAGCAGCTTAGTCTCCAGCGGGAGGGCCTCCCTCAATGAGCAGTTCTTC. Translation gives CASSLVSSGRASLNEQFF.